These 10 T cell receptor beta chains originate from one sample sequenced in a study of blood T cell repertoires in COVID-19. Clones were read by immunoSEQ multiplex PCR, and TCRdb kept only the in-frame ones, dropping some. The data contain approximately 190,000 clones, around 83% of them singletons. Material: PBMCs or T cells enriched from blood (not recorded which). The origin of the receptors is a woman in her twenties or thirties who had been exposed to COVID-19.

In this sample, this clone turned up once. The V and J genes are TRBV10-3 and TRBJ2-7; 8 nucleotides agree with TRBD1. V lost 8 bases, J lost 4 bases, and 7 bases stayed unmatched. Germline V gene data show CDR1 as ENHRY and CDR2 as SYGVKD. This CDR3 region has 13 residues. The CDR3 DNA follows: TGTGCCATCGCCCTGGACAGGGTTTACGAGCAGTACTTC. Encoded protein: CAIALDRVYEQYF.

Many counts were recorded for this clone. Other DNA sequences in this specimen translate into the identical CDR3. J is TRBJ1-4 and V is TRBV6-1; the match to TRBD1 covers 12 bases. CDR3 length: 14 residues. Losses at the gene ends were 3 bases for V and 7 bases for J; bases not matched to a gene: 0. Germline loops: CDR1 MNHNS, CDR2 SASEGT. The CDR3 DNA sequence: TGTGCCAGCAGTGAGGGACAGGGGGCTGAAAAACTGTTTTTT. Its translation is CASSEGQGAEKLFF.

This clone has just one count. The chain employs TRBV10-1 and TRBJ1-1, with 8 bases that match TRBD1. Germline V gene sequence: CDR1 WNHNN, CDR2 SYGVQD (reference sequence). The CDR3 spans 15 residues. The V segment lost 5 bases and the J segment 0 bases; nucleotides outside the gene matches: 5. CDR3 in DNA: TGCGCCAGCAGTCCCCGACAGGGGATGAACACTGAAGCTTTCTTT. This translates into CASSPRQGMNTEAFF.

V usage is TRBV5-1 and J usage is TRBJ2-7; D might be TRBD2 (5 bases). The CDR3 totals 15 residues. Between the trimmed V and J ends, which lost 4 bases and 3 bases, there was a span of 17 bases. CDR1 SGHRS and CDR2 YFSETQ come from the germline V gene. The CDR3 sequence: CASSPSPGKFYEQYF. DNA for the CDR3: TGCGCCAGCAGCCCATCCCCCGGGAAGTTCTACGAGCAGTACTTC.

This rearrangement joins TRBV27 to TRBJ1-2; D possibly corresponds to TRBD1 (5 bases). The CDR3 is 13 amino acids. The germline CDR1 and CDR2 sequences are MNHEY and SMNVEV (reference sequence). Trimming took off 6 bases at V and 3 bases at J, with 11 bases between the two ends. This CDR3 reads CASRLSGHYGYTF. In DNA, the CDR3 is TGTGCCAGCAGACTATCAGGGCACTATGGCTACACCTTC.

This chain uses TRBV19 with TRBJ1-2; 9 bases line up with TRBD1. The CDR3 sequence is 14 residues long. The germline CDR1 and CDR2 sequences are LNHDA and SQIVND (reference sequence). The V gene end was trimmed by 9 bases and the J gene end by 0 bases; junction bases not matched to a gene: 5. The CDR3 protein is CASEHRGPNYGYTF. The CDR3, as DNA: TGTGCCAGCGAACACAGGGGGCCTAACTATGGCTACACCTTC.

CDR3 amino acids: CASSLWGVTGELFF. CDR3 DNA sequence: TGTGCCAGCAGCTTATGGGGAGTCACCGGGGAGCTGTTTTTT. V and J are TRBV7-3 and TRBJ2-2; D is perhaps TRBD2 (5 bases). The CDR3 totals 14 residues. From germline, CDR1 is SGHTA and CDR2 FQGTGA. V was shortened by 2 bases and J by 4 bases, with 8 bases between the two germline ends.

The V call is TRBV7-6, the J call TRBJ2-1; tentatively, D is TRBD1 (6 bases). Trimming took off 5 bases at V and 8 bases at J, with 22 bases between the two ends. This CDR3 spans 16 amino acids. Germline CDR1 is SGHVS and CDR2 is FNYEAQ. This CDR3 reads CASSPMDSPVRDEQFF. CDR3 sequence (DNA): TGTGCCAGCAGCCCGATGGACAGTCCCGTAAGGGATGAGCAGTTCTTC.

The chain joins TRBV14 to TRBJ2-7; 9 positions agree with TRBD1. This CDR3 region has 17 residues. The V gene's germline CDR1 is SGHDN and CDR2 FVKESK. V lost 0 bases to trimming and J lost 2 bases; unmatched junction nucleotides: 8. CDR3 nucleotides: TGTGCCAGCAGCCAAGATTTTCCGGGACAGGGAACCTACGAGCAGTACTTC. This gives the protein CASSQDFPGQGTYEQYF.

The CDR3 sequence is CASSYLGSSGNTIYF. The CDR3 DNA is TGTGCCAGCAGTTACTTGGGGAGCTCTGGAAACACCATATATTTT. The V gene is TRBV6-6, the J gene TRBJ1-3; D unresolved. CDR3 length: 15 residues. Germline values: CDR1 MNHNY, CDR2 SVGAGI (reference sequence). Deletions cut 1 base from V and 0 bases from J, with 7 bases between.